The subject of this entry is one TCR beta chain. Clones were read by immunoSEQ multiplex PCR, and TCRdb kept only the in-frame ones, dropping some. The repertoire holds roughly 890,000 clones, with 80% to 95% as singletons. Terminally differentiated effector memory CD45RA+ cells were left out of the naive CD8 fraction, which was CD45RO-negative and positively selected for CCR7. This entry is derived from a study of shared clonotypes between healthy human individuals. Germline V gene data show CDR1 as SGDLS and CDR2 as YYNGEE. The CDR3 is 18 residues long. Losses at the gene ends were 3 bases for V and 6 bases for J; bases not matched to a gene: 18.

V and J are TRBV9 and TRBJ2-1, with 7 nucleotides matching TRBD2. Input material: naive CD8+ T cells sorted from blood. The source is a man aged 25 to 45 in good health. Written as DNA, the CDR3 is TGTGCCAGCAGCGAGCAAGGTGATAGCGGGTACCTACCCAATGAGCAGTTCTTC. It yields the protein CASSEQGDSGYLPNEQFF. Full variable domain (rest looked up from reference TRBV9 and TRBJ2-1): DSGVTQTPKHLITATGQRVTLRCSPRSGDLSVYWYQQSLDQGLQFLIQYYNGEERAKGNILERFSAQQFPDLHSELNLSSLELGDSALYFCASSEQGDSGYLPNEQFFGPGTRLTVL.